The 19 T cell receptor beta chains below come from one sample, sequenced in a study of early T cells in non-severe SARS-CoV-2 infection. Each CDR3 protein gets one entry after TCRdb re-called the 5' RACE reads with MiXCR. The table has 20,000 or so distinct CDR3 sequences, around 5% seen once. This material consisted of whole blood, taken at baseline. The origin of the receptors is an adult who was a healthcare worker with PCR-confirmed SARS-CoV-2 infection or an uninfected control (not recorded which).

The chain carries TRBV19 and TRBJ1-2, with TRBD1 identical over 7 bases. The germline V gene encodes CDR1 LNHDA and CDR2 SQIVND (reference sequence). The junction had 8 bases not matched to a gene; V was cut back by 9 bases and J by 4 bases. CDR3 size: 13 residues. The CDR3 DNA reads TGTGCCAGCCGAACAGGGGCCTCCTATGGCTACACCTTC. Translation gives CASRTGASYGYTF.

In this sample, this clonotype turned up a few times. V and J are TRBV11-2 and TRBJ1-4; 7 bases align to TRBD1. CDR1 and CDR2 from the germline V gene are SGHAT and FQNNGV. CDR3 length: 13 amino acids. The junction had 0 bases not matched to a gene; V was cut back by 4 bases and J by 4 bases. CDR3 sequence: CASSYRGNEKLFF. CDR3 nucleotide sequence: TGTGCCAGCAGCTACAGGGGTAATGAAAAACTGTTTTTT. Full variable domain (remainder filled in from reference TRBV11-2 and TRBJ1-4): EAGVAQSPRYKIIEKRQSVAFWCNPISGHATLYWYQQILGQGPKLLIQFQNNGVVDDSQLPKDRFSAERLKGVDSTLKIQPAKLEDSAVYLCASSYRGNEKLFFGSGTQLSVL.

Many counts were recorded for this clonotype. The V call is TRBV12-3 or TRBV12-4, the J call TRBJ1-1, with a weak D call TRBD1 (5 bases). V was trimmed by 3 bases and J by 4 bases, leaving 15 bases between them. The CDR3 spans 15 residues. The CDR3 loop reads CASSLGRGFRTEAFF. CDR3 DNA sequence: TGTGCCAGCAGTTTGGGAAGGGGCTTTCGCACTGAAGCTTTCTTT.

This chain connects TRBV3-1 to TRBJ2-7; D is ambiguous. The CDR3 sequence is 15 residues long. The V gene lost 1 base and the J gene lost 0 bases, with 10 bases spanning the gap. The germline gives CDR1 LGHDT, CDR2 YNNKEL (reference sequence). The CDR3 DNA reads TGTGCCAGCAGCCAAGGTCCGGCCCCCTCCTACGAGCAGTACTTC. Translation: CASSQGPAPSYEQYF.

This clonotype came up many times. This CDR3 reads CASSPTPTGMAFF. The CDR3 DNA reads TGTGCCAGCAGCCCAACCCCTACAGGGATGGCTTTCTTT. J is TRBJ1-1 and V is TRBV7-3, with D perhaps matching TRBD1 (6 bases). The CDR3 loop spans 13 amino acids. The germline V gene encodes CDR1 SGHTA and CDR2 FQGTGA. Deletions cut 5 bases from V and 11 bases from J, with 18 bases between.

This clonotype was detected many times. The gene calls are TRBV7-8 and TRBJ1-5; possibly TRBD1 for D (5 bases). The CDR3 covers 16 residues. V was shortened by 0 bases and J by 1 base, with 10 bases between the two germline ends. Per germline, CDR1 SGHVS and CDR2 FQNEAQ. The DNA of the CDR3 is TGTGCCAGCAGCTTAGCTAGGACACAAAGCAATCAGCCCCAGCATTTT. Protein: CASSLARTQSNQPQHF.

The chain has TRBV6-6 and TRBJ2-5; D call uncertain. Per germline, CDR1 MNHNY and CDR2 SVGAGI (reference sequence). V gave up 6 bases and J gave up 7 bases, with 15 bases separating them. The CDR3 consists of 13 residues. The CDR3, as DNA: TGTGCCAGCAGCCTAGGGCTCTTCGGGACCCAGTACTTC. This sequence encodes CASSLGLFGTQYF.

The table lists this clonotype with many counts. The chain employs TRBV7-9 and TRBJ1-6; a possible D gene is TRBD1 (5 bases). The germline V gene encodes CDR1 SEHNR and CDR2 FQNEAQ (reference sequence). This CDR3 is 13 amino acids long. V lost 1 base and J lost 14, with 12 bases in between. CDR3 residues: CASSLGPQGTLHF. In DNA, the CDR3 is TGTGCCAGCAGCTTAGGACCCCAGGGAACCCTCCACTTT. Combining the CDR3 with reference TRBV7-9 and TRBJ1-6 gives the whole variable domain DTGVSQNPRHKITKRGQNVTFRCDPISEHNRLYWYRQTLGQGPEFLTYFQNEAQLEKSRLLSDRFSAERPKGSFSTLEIQRTEQGDSAMYLCASSLGPQGTLHFGNGTRLTVT.

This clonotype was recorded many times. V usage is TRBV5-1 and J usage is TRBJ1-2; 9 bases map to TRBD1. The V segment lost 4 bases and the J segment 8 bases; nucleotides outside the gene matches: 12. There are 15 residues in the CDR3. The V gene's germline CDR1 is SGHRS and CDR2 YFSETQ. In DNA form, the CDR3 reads TGCGCCAGCAGCCCCGACGGACAGGGGTTATGGGGCTACACCTTC. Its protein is CASSPDGQGLWGYTF.

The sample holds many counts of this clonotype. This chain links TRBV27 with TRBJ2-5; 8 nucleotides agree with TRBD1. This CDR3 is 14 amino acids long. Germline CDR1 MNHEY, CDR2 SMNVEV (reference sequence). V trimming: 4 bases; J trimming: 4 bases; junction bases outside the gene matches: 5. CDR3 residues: CASSSGGSRETQYF. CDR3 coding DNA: TGTGCCAGCAGTTCAGGGGGCTCGAGAGAGACCCAGTACTTC.

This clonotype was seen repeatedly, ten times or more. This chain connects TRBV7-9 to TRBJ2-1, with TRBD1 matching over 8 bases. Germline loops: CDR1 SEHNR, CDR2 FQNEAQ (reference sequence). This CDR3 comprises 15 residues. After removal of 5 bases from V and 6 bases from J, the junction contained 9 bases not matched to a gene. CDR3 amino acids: CASSPRTGWFNEQFF. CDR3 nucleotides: TGTGCCAGCAGCCCGAGGACAGGGTGGTTCAATGAGCAGTTCTTC.

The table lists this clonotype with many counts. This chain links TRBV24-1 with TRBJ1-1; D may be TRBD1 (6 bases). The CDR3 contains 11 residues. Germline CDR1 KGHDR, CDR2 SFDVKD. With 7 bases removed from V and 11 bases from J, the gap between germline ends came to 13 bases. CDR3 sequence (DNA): TGTGCCACCAGAAACAGGGATCGGGCTTTCTTT. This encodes CATRNRDRAFF.

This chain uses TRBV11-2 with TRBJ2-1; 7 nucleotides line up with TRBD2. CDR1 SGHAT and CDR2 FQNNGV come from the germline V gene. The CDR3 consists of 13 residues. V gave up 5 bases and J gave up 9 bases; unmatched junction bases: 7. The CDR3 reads CASSRTRGSEQFF. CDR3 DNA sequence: TGTGCCAGCAGCCGGACACGCGGGAGTGAGCAGTTCTTC. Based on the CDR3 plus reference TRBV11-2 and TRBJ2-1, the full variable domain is EAGVAQSPRYKIIEKRQSVAFWCNPISGHATLYWYQQILGQGPKLLIQFQNNGVVDDSQLPKDRFSAERLKGVDSTLKIQPAKLEDSAVYLCASSRTRGSEQFFGPGTRLTVL.

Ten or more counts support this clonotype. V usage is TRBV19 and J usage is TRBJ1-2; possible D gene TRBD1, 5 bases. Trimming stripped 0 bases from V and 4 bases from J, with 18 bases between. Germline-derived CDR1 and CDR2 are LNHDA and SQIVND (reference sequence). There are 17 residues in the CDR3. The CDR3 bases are TGTGCCAGTAGTATAGATATTCAAACAGGCTCCTCCTATGGCTACACCTTC. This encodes CASSIDIQTGSSYGYTF.

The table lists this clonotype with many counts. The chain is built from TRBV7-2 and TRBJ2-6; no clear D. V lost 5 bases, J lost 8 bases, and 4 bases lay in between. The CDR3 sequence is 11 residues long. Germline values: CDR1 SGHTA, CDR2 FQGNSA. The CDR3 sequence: CASSHTNVLTF. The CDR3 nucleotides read TGTGCCAGCAGCCACACCAACGTCCTGACTTTC.

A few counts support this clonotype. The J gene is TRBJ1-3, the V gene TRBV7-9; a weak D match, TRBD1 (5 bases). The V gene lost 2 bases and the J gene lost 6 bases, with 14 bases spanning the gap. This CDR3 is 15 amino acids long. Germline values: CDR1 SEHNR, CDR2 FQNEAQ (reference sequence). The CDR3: CASSLLLRDENTIYF. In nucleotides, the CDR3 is TGTGCCAGCAGCTTACTACTCAGGGATGAAAACACCATATATTTT.

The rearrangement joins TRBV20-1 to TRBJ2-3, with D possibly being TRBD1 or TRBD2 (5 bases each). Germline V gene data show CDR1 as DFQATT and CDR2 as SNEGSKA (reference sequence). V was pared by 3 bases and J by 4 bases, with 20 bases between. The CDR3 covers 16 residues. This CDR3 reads CSARGQGGGIADTQYF. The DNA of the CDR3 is TGCAGTGCTAGGGGGCAGGGTGGAGGTATCGCAGATACGCAGTATTTT.

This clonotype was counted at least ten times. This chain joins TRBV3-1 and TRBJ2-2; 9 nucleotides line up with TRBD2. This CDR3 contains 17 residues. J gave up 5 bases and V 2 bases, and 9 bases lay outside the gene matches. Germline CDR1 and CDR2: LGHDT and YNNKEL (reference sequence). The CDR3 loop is CASSQSSGGRRTGELFF. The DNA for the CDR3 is TGTGCCAGCAGCCAATCCAGCGGGGGGCGAAGGACCGGGGAGCTGTTTTTT.

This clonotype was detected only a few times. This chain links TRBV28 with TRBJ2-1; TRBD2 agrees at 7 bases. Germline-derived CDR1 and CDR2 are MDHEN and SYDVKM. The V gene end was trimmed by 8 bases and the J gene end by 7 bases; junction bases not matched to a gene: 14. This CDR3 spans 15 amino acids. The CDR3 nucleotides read TGTGCCAGCTTGGGGAGCGGAAGGGGAGGGAATGAGCAGTTCTTC. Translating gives CASLGSGRGGNEQFF.